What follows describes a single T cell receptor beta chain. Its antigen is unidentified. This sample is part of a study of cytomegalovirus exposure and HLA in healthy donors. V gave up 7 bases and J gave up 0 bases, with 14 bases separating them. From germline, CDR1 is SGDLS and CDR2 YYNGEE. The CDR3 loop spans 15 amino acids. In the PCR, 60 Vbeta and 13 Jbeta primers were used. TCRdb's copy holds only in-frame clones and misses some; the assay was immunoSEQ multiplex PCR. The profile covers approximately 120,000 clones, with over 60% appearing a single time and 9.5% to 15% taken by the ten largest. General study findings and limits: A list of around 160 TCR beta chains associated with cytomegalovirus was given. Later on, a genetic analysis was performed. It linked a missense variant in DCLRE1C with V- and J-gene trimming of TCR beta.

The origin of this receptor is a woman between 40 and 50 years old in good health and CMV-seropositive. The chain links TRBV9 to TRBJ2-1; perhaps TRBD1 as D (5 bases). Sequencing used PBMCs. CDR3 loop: CASGGIQVSYNEQFF. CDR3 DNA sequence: TGTGCCAGCGGCGGCATACAGGTCTCCTACAATGAGCAGTTCTTC.